This T cell receptor beta chain was sequenced in a study of cytotoxic CD8 clonotypes in ibrutinib-treated CLL. On the study more broadly: For this cohort, patients were about a dozen relapsed/refractory and 15 treatment-naive, while roughly 17 were IGHV unmutated. Collecting the response samples happened after a median roughly eleven months of treatment, with a range of 6 to 36. Study-level points and caveats: Sampling schedules were unmatched across sustained-remission and progressing patients. Measured clonality at baseline was greater than in age-matched healthy donors and tracked with circulating CD8+ T-cell counts.

Trimming removed 5 bases at V and 1 base at J, with 15 bases between. The CDR3 runs 16 residues. Germline loops: CDR1 GTSNPN, CDR2 SVGIG (reference sequence). Remarks on this clone: Its antigen remains unidentified.

The method was immunoSEQ multiplex PCR; TCRdb's version includes in-frame clones alone and lacks a portion of them. Among about 130,000 clones listed, 79% were seen once. Specimen: PBMCs, collected after 12 months of ibrutinib treatment. The sequence was obtained from a human donor with chronic lymphocytic leukemia. The rearrangement uses TRBV30 and TRBJ1-6; D might be TRBD1 (5 bases). Here the CDR3 reads CAWGDFSTSYNSPLHF. CDR3 coding DNA: TGTGCCTGGGGGGACTTCTCGACGTCCTATAATTCACCCCTCCACTTT. Looking up the rest from reference TRBV30 and TRBJ1-6 gives the full variable domain: SQTIHQWPATLVQPVGSPLSLECTVEGTSNPNLYWYRQAAGRGLQLLFYSVGIGQISSEVPQNLSASRPQDRQFILSSKKLLLSDSGFYLCAWGDFSTSYNSPLHFGNGTRLTVT.